The rows below give T cell receptor beta chains drawn from one sample of a study of T cell responses to AZD1222 COVID-19 vaccine. Profiled with immunoSEQ multiplex PCR; TCRdb holds only in-frame clones, not every one. The table shows 200,000 or so clones, with roughly 92% occurring only once. The material sequenced was peripheral blood, taken 28 days after the second AZD1222 dose. These receptors were obtained from an adult who received the AZD1222 COVID-19 vaccine. CDR3s include the opening cysteine and the closing phenylalanine or tryptophan. The D gene is left open where the match is weak. Not all rows give a size; the values are once, few, many and, for expanded clones, a class.

D gene: NA; V gene: TRBV5-1; J gene: TRBJ2-5; clone size: NA; CDR3 protein: CASSRLQGGGQETQYF; CDR3 DNA: TGCGCCAGCAGCCGGTTACAGGGAGGTGGCCAAGAGACCCAGTACTTC
D gene: NA; V gene: TRBV28; J gene: TRBJ1-2; clone size: NA; CDR3 protein: CAVPDAGPGGYTF; CDR3 DNA: TGTGCCGTCCCCGATGCGGGACCTGGAGGCTACACCTTC
D gene: NA; V gene: TRBV12-3/TRBV12-4; J gene: TRBJ2-3; clone size: NA; CDR3 protein: CASSLGSLDTQYF; CDR3 DNA: TGTGCCAGCAGTTTAGGGTCCTTAGATACGCAGTATTTT
D gene: NA; V gene: TRBV19; J gene: TRBJ1-5; clone size: NA; CDR3 protein: CASSIRSYGPSSYSNQPQHF; CDR3 DNA: TGTGCCAGTAGTATCCGATCGTACGGACCCTCCAGTTATAGCAATCAGCCCCAGCATTTT
D gene: NA; V gene: TRBV19; J gene: TRBJ1-4; clone size: NA; CDR3 protein: CASRPPNEKLFF; CDR3 DNA: TGTGCCAGCAGACCTCCTAATGAAAAACTGTTTTTT
D gene: NA; V gene: TRBV19; J gene: TRBJ2-7; clone size: once; CDR3 protein: CASSTPGSFYEQYF; CDR3 DNA: TGTGCCAGTAGTACCCCCGGGAGCTTCTACGAGCAGTACTTC
D gene: NA; V gene: TRBV5-4; J gene: TRBJ2-6; clone size: NA; CDR3 protein: CASTLMTGRSGANVLTF; CDR3 DNA: TGTGCCAGCACTTTGATGACAGGGAGGTCTGGGGCCAACGTCCTGACTTTC
D gene: NA; V gene: TRBV28; J gene: TRBJ1-4; clone size: NA; CDR3 protein: CASSLGGTNEKLFF; CDR3 DNA: TGTGCCAGCAGTTTAGGGGGGACTAATGAAAAACTGTTTTTT
D gene: TRBD2; V gene: TRBV18; J gene: TRBJ2-2; clone size: NA; CDR3 protein: CASSPLLAGEEHGELFF; CDR3 DNA: TGTGCCAGCTCACCACTACTAGCGGGGGAGGAGCACGGGGAGCTGTTTTTT
D gene: TRBD1; V gene: TRBV2; J gene: TRBJ2-1; clone size: NA; CDR3 protein: CASSLQGLTYNEQFF; CDR3 DNA: TGTGCCAGCAGCCTACAGGGGTTAACCTACAATGAGCAGTTCTTC
D gene: TRBD1; V gene: TRBV7-3; J gene: TRBJ2-7; clone size: NA; CDR3 protein: CASSLMGTGSYEQYF; CDR3 DNA: TGTGCCAGCAGCTTAATGGGGACAGGGTCCTACGAGCAGTACTTC
D gene: NA; V gene: TRBV6-5; J gene: TRBJ1-1; clone size: NA; CDR3 protein: CASSTPTGNTEAFF; CDR3 DNA: TGTGCCAGCAGTACACCGACAGGGAACACTGAAGCTTTCTTT
D gene: NA; V gene: TRBV9; J gene: TRBJ1-2; clone size: NA; CDR3 protein: CASSPTQGYYGYTF; CDR3 DNA: TGTGCCAGCAGCCCCACACAGGGTTACTATGGCTACACCTTC
D gene: NA; V gene: TRBV6-5; J gene: TRBJ2-1; clone size: NA; CDR3 protein: CASSYISADEQFF; CDR3 DNA: TGTGCCAGCAGTTATATTAGCGCGGACGAGCAGTTCTTC
D gene: NA; V gene: TRBV4-2; J gene: TRBJ1-6; clone size: NA; CDR3 protein: CASSQDGSYNSPLHF; CDR3 DNA: TGTGCCAGCAGCCAAGACGGGTCCTATAATTCACCCCTCCACTTT
D gene: TRBD2; V gene: TRBV7-2; J gene: TRBJ2-5; clone size: NA; CDR3 protein: CASSSQGLAGAKETQYF; CDR3 DNA: TGTGCCAGCAGCTCCCAAGGACTAGCGGGGGCTAAAGAGACCCAGTACTTC
D gene: NA; V gene: TRBV19; J gene: TRBJ1-2; clone size: NA; CDR3 protein: CASSTGTSDRGGYTF; CDR3 DNA: TGTGCCAGTAGTACCGGGACTTCAGATCGGGGTGGCTACACCTTC
D gene: NA; V gene: TRBV6-5; J gene: TRBJ2-2; clone size: NA; CDR3 protein: CASRPDIGATGELFF; CDR3 DNA: TGTGCCAGCAGACCAGATATTGGGGCCACCGGGGAGCTGTTTTTT
D gene: NA; V gene: TRBV3-1/TRBV3-2; J gene: TRBJ1-1; clone size: NA; CDR3 protein: CASSQEQVILSLPEAFF; CDR3 DNA: TGTGCCAGCAGCCAAGAACAGGTAATTCTGTCCCTCCCTGAAGCTTTCTTT
D gene: NA; V gene: TRBV5-4; J gene: TRBJ1-2; clone size: NA; CDR3 protein: CASGENYGYTF; CDR3 DNA: TGTGCCAGCGGGGAAAACTATGGCTACACCTTC
D gene: NA; V gene: TRBV11-2; J gene: TRBJ2-3; clone size: NA; CDR3 protein: CASSLTAGWGADTQYF; CDR3 DNA: TGTGCCAGCAGCTTAACGGCAGGGTGGGGCGCAGATACGCAGTATTTT
D gene: NA; V gene: TRBV5-1; J gene: TRBJ1-1; clone size: once; CDR3 protein: CASSLGGAGNTEAFF; CDR3 DNA: TGCGCCAGCAGCTTGGGAGGAGCCGGGAACACTGAAGCTTTCTTT
D gene: TRBD1; V gene: TRBV6-5; J gene: TRBJ2-7; clone size: NA; CDR3 protein: CASKDRGPEQYF; CDR3 DNA: TGTGCCAGCAAGGACAGGGGCCCCGAGCAGTACTTC
D gene: NA; V gene: TRBV29-1; J gene: TRBJ2-7; clone size: once; CDR3 protein: CSVGGQGPNEQYF; CDR3 DNA: TGCAGCGTGGGGGGTCAGGGTCCAAACGAGCAGTACTTC
D gene: TRBD1; V gene: TRBV5-6; J gene: TRBJ2-2; clone size: NA; CDR3 protein: CASSAAGTGTGELFF; CDR3 DNA: TGTGCCAGCAGCGCGGCCGGGACAGGGACCGGGGAGCTGTTTTTT
D gene: NA; V gene: TRBV7-2; J gene: TRBJ1-4; clone size: NA; CDR3 protein: CASSLWADEKLFF; CDR3 DNA: TGTGCCAGCAGCCTCTGGGCAGATGAAAAACTGTTTTTT
D gene: NA; V gene: TRBV7-8; J gene: TRBJ1-2; clone size: NA; CDR3 protein: CASSQGGRGYTF; CDR3 DNA: TGTGCCAGCAGCCAGGGTGGTCGTGGCTACACCTTC
D gene: TRBD1; V gene: TRBV7-9; J gene: TRBJ1-1; clone size: once; CDR3 protein: CASSLAGTGLNTEAFF; CDR3 DNA: TGTGCCAGCAGCTTAGCCGGGACAGGGTTGAACACTGAAGCTTTCTTT
D gene: NA; V gene: TRBV7-8; J gene: TRBJ1-2; clone size: few; CDR3 protein: CASSWARNYGYTF; CDR3 DNA: TGTGCCAGCAGCTGGGCCAGAAACTATGGCTACACCTTC
D gene: NA; V gene: TRBV6-1; J gene: TRBJ1-3; clone size: NA; CDR3 protein: CASSDIRIPRDGNTIYF; CDR3 DNA: TGTGCCAGCAGTGATATCCGGATCCCCCGAGATGGAAACACCATATATTTT
D gene: TRBD2; V gene: TRBV18; J gene: TRBJ2-1; clone size: NA; CDR3 protein: CASSPRLAGNNEQFF; CDR3 DNA: TGTGCCAGCTCACCCAGACTAGCGGGCAACAATGAGCAGTTCTTC
D gene: NA; V gene: TRBV27; J gene: TRBJ1-3; clone size: NA; CDR3 protein: CASSPGGGMNTIYF; CDR3 DNA: TGTGCCAGCAGCCCCGGAGGGGGTATGAACACCATATATTTT
D gene: TRBD1; V gene: TRBV6-2/TRBV6-3; J gene: TRBJ1-6; clone size: once; CDR3 protein: CASSYPDRGNSPLHF; CDR3 DNA: TGTGCCAGCAGTTACCCGGACAGGGGGAATTCACCCCTCCACTTT
D gene: NA; V gene: TRBV19; J gene: TRBJ1-5; clone size: once; CDR3 protein: CASSALLQPQHF; CDR3 DNA: TGTGCCAGTAGTGCCCTCCTTCAGCCCCAGCATTTT
D gene: NA; V gene: TRBV6-5; J gene: TRBJ1-2; clone size: NA; CDR3 protein: CASRTVPYGYTF; CDR3 DNA: TGTGCCAGCAGGACAGTCCCATATGGCTACACCTTC
D gene: NA; V gene: TRBV6-5; J gene: TRBJ1-4; clone size: NA; CDR3 protein: CASSQNEKLFF; CDR3 DNA: TGTGCCAGCAGCCAGAATGAAAAACTGTTTTTT
D gene: NA; V gene: TRBV28; J gene: TRBJ1-1; clone size: NA; CDR3 protein: CASTWGNTEAFF; CDR3 DNA: TGTGCCAGCACCTGGGGGAACACTGAAGCTTTCTTT
D gene: NA; V gene: TRBV6-5; J gene: TRBJ1-2; clone size: NA; CDR3 protein: CASSYQGGGYGYTF; CDR3 DNA: TGTGCCAGCAGTTACCAGGGAGGGGGCTATGGCTACACCTTC
D gene: TRBD2; V gene: TRBV19; J gene: TRBJ2-4; clone size: once; CDR3 protein: CASKSPGGKNIQYF; CDR3 DNA: TGTGCCAGTAAATCTCCGGGAGGGAAAAACATTCAGTACTTC
D gene: NA; V gene: TRBV7-2; J gene: TRBJ2-3; clone size: NA; CDR3 protein: CASSLGRGTDTQYF; CDR3 DNA: TGTGCCAGCAGCTTAGGCAGGGGCACAGATACGCAGTATTTT
D gene: NA; V gene: TRBV5-4; J gene: TRBJ2-7; clone size: NA; CDR3 protein: CASSKRDEQYF; CDR3 DNA: TGTGCCAGCAGCAAGCGGGACGAGCAGTACTTC
D gene: NA; V gene: TRBV7-3; J gene: TRBJ2-2; clone size: NA; CDR3 protein: CASSHGTVNTGELFF; CDR3 DNA: TGTGCCAGCAGTCACGGGACTGTGAACACCGGGGAGCTGTTTTTT
D gene: NA; V gene: TRBV25-1; J gene: TRBJ2-7; clone size: NA; CDR3 protein: CASSRQTYEQYF; CDR3 DNA: TGTGCCAGCAGCAGGCAGACCTACGAGCAGTACTTC
D gene: TRBD2; V gene: TRBV28; J gene: TRBJ2-7; clone size: NA; CDR3 protein: CASRSGGSYEQYF; CDR3 DNA: TGTGCCAGCCGTTCCGGGGGGTCCTACGAGCAGTACTTC
D gene: NA; V gene: TRBV5-5; J gene: TRBJ2-1; clone size: NA; CDR3 protein: CASSPAGNEQFF; CDR3 DNA: TGTGCCAGCTCCCCGGCGGGCAATGAGCAGTTCTTC
D gene: NA; V gene: TRBV3-1/TRBV3-2; J gene: TRBJ2-7; clone size: NA; CDR3 protein: CASSQGVGTYEQYF; CDR3 DNA: TGTGCCAGCAGCCAAGGGGTTGGGACCTACGAGCAGTACTTC
D gene: NA; V gene: TRBV5-8; J gene: TRBJ2-6; clone size: NA; CDR3 protein: CASSDNSGANVLTF; CDR3 DNA: TGTGCCAGCAGCGATAACTCTGGGGCCAACGTCCTGACTTTC
D gene: NA; V gene: TRBV4-1; J gene: TRBJ1-5; clone size: few; CDR3 protein: CASSHTGNQEEPQHF; CDR3 DNA: TGCGCCAGCAGCCATACCGGGAACCAGGAGGAGCCCCAGCATTTT